The following is a T cell receptor beta chain sequence with its context. What it recognizes is unknown. This entry is derived from a study of CD4 T cells in relation to SARS-CoV-2 and coronaviruses. Study in general: Shared crossreactive spike epitopes were mapped to their HLA restriction.

Study-wide results and limits: Compared with monoreactive clones, crossreactive clones showed significantly weaker SARS-CoV-2 expansion. Culture-expanded clones reflect memory recall rather than primary priming during culture.

The table came from immunoSEQ multiplex PCR; TCRdb's copy has only in-frame clones and leaves some out. Found here are tens of thousands of clones, approximately 85% of them singletons; the top ten hold 3% to 3.5%. Naive and memory CD4+ T cells came from enriched cryopreserved PBMCs. The ends lost 3 bases at V and 3 bases at J; junction bases unmatched: 7. The CDR3 runs to 15 residues. Germline V CDR1 and CDR2: SGDLS, YYNGEE. The receptor's source is an adult with COVID-19. Sequenced material: memory CD4+ T cells from PBMCs. The chain is built from TRBV9 and TRBJ2-5; 8 positions agree with TRBD2. For the CDR3, the DNA is TGTGCCAGCAGCGACGATAGCGGGATAAAAGAGACCCAGTACTTC. Residues: CASSDDSGIKETQYF. Using reference TRBV9 and TRBJ2-5 for the parts outside the CDR3, the full variable domain is DSGVTQTPKHLITATGQRVTLRCSPRSGDLSVYWYQQSLDQGLQFLIQYYNGEERAKGNILERFSAQQFPDLHSELNLSSLELGDSALYFCASSDDSGIKETQYFGPGTRLLVL.